The clone carrying this T cell receptor (beta chain) was observed at least ten times. Each CDR3 protein gets one entry after TCRdb re-called the RACE reads with MiXCR. Of tens of thousands of distinct CDR3 sequences listed, roughly 7.2% were seen once; the top ten hold roughly 1.4%. As for time point: patch test 1, 2 weeks after DPC sensitization. This sample's treatment: therapeutic diphenylcyclopropenone sensitization with weekly scalp DPC. These data come from a study of human T cells and chemical hapten exposure. In the study overall: Weekly administration of diphenylcyclopropenone to the scalp of patients continued throughout the approximately 24-week study.

The TCR was taken from a woman aged 25-40 years with alopecia areata. Some clones in this sample may be carry-over from other donors' samples. The source was whole blood, collected in connection with sensitization to the hapten diphenylcyclopropenone (DPC).

The CDR3: CASSLDRGNTEAFF. CDR3 nucleotides: TGCGCCAGCAGCTTAGATAGGGGCAACACTGAAGCTTTCTTT. The chain uses TRBV5-1 and TRBJ1-1; possibly TRBD1 for D (5 bases). V shed 2 bases and J shed 2 bases, with 10 bases lying between them. Germline CDR1 reads SGHRS; CDR2 reads YFSETQ. CDR3 length: 14 residues.